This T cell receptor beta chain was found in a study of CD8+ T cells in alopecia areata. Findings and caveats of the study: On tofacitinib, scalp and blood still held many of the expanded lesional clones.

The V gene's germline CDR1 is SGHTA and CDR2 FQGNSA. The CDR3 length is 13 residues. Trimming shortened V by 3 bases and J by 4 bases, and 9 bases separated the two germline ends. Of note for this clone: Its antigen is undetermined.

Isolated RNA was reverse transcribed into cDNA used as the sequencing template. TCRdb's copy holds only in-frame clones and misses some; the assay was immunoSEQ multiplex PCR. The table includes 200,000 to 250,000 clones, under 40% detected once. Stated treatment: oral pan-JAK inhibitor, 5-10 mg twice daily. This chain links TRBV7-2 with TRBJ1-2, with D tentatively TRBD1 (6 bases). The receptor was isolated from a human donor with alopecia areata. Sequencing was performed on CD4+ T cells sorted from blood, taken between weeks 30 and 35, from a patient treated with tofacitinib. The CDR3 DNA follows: TGTGCCAGCAGCTTTGGGGGCCCCTATGGCTACACCTTC. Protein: CASSFGGPYGYTF.